Shown below are 8 T cell receptor beta chains from a single sample sequenced in a study of lymphopenia after photon versus proton radiotherapy. The method was immunoSEQ multiplex PCR; TCRdb's version includes in-frame clones alone and lacks a portion of them. The data hold approximately 30,000 clones, with roughly four fifths observed a single time. The starting material was peripheral blood, obtained from a patient treated with photon-based radiotherapy. The source of these receptors is a man aged 50 to 60 with gastric cancer.

V gene TRBV19 combines with J gene TRBJ2-5, with D possibly matching TRBD1 (6 bases). The ends were cut back, 7 bases at V and 5 bases at J, with 8 bases in the middle. Germline CDR1 is LNHDA and CDR2 is SQIVND (reference sequence). The CDR3 is made up of 11 amino acids. CDR3 in DNA: TGTGCCAGTACGCAGGGGGAGACCCAGTACTTC. It codes for CASTQGETQYF.

This clone was picked up a small number of times. This chain joins TRBV29-1 and TRBJ1-2, with D possibly matching TRBD1 (6 bases). The CDR3 extends over 12 amino acids. V was pared by 6 bases and J by 3 bases, with 11 bases between. Germline V gene lookup returns CDR1 SQVTM and CDR2 ANQGSEA. Here the CDR3 reads CSVGALDYGYTF. The CDR3 region has the DNA TGCAGCGTGGGGGCCCTCGACTATGGCTACACCTTC. Complete variable domain (other parts from reference TRBV29-1 and TRBJ1-2): SAVISQKPSRDICQRGTSLTIQCQVDSQVTMMFWYRQQPGQSLTLIATANQGSEATYESGFVIDKFPISRPNLTFSTLTVSNMSPEDSSIYLCSVGALDYGYTFGSGTRLTVV.

The chain uses TRBV15 and TRBJ2-7, with D unresolved. From germline, CDR1 is LNHNV and CDR2 YYDKDF (reference sequence). Trimming stripped 0 bases from V and 5 bases from J, with 5 bases between. CDR3 size: 12 residues. CDR3 nucleotide sequence: TGTGCCACCAGCAGAGATCGGAACGAGCAGTACTTC. This codes for CATSRDRNEQYF. The complete variable domain, with remaining parts taken from reference TRBV15 and TRBJ2-7, reads DAMVIQNPRYQVTQFGKPVTLSCSQTLNHNVMYWYQQKSSQAPKLLFHYYDKDFNNEADTPDNFQSRRPNTSFCFLDIRSPGLGDTAMYLCATSRDRNEQYFGPGTRLTVT.

This chain uses TRBV14 with TRBJ1-3; a weak D match, TRBD1 (5 bases). This CDR3 has 13 amino acids. Trimming shortened V by 3 bases and J by 7 bases, and 10 bases separated the two germline ends. Germline V lookup: CDR1 SGHDN, CDR2 FVKESK. This CDR3 reads CASSHGGGNTIYF. The CDR3 DNA follows: TGTGCCAGCAGCCACGGGGGGGGTAACACCATATATTTT. Complete variable domain (other parts from reference TRBV14 and TRBJ1-3): EAGVTQFPSHSVIEKGQTVTLRCDPISGHDNLYWYRRVMGKEIKFLLHFVKESKQDESGMPNNRFLAERTGGTYSTLKVQPAELEDSGVYFCASSHGGGNTIYFGEGSWLTVV.

The chain carries TRBV19 and TRBJ2-6; no clear D. CDR3 length: 15 amino acids. In germline, CDR1 is LNHDA, CDR2 SQIVND (reference sequence). V was shortened by 7 bases and J by 0 bases, with 10 bases between the two germline ends. CDR3 sequence reads: CASTPRGSGANVLTF. The CDR3 nucleotides read TGTGCCAGTACCCCAAGAGGCTCTGGGGCCAACGTCCTGACTTTC.

The chain recombines TRBV10-1 with TRBJ2-1; no firm D call. V lost 4 bases to trimming and J lost 4 bases, with 11 bases between them. This CDR3 is 14 amino acids long. The germline CDR1 and CDR2 sequences are WNHNN and SYGVQD (reference sequence). CDR3 loop: CASSGIDLYNEQFF. CDR3 DNA: TGCGCCAGCAGTGGAATCGACCTATACAATGAGCAGTTCTTC.

V gene TRBV11-2 combines with J gene TRBJ2-7; 8 bases agree with TRBD1. Germline V gene sequence: CDR1 SGHAT, CDR2 FQNNGV. The V and J ends lost 5 bases and 1 base, in that order; junction bases with no gene match: 7. This CDR3 spans 15 amino acids. The chain's CDR3 is CASSTDRGGSYEQYF. Written as DNA, the CDR3 is TGTGCCAGCAGCACAGACAGGGGCGGGTCCTACGAGCAGTACTTC.

The chain combines TRBV5-1 with TRBJ1-1, with TRBD1 identical over 9 bases. V shed 1 base, J shed 5 bases, and the junction held 6 bases outside the gene matches. Germline V gene lookup returns CDR1 SGHRS and CDR2 YFSETQ. The CDR3 length is 15 residues. This chain's CDR3 is CASSLYRDRETEAFF. CDR3 sequence (DNA): TGCGCCAGCAGCTTGTATCGGGACAGGGAAACTGAAGCTTTCTTT. The full variable domain, its missing parts supplied by reference TRBV5-1 and TRBJ1-1, is KAGVTQTPRYLIKTRGQQVTLSCSPISGHRSVSWYQQTPGQGLQFLFEYFSETQRNKGNFPGRFSGRQFSNSRSEMNVSTLELGDSALYLCASSLYRDRETEAFFGQGTRLTVV.